Listed below are T cell receptor beta chains from one sample, sequenced in a study of CD8+ T cells in alopecia areata. The data were produced by immunoSEQ multiplex PCR, yet TCRdb's version contains in-frame clones alone and is incomplete. Counted here are under 70,000 clones, approximately 96% occurring once; the ten biggest clones make up roughly 25%. The sample consisted of CD8+ T cells sorted from blood, taken at week 0. The receptors stem from a human donor with alopecia areata. The CDR3 runs from the conserved cysteine through the conserved F or W. Each record gives: clone size, V gene, J gene, D gene, CDR3 protein, CDR3 DNA. D genes are given only for firm matches. Clone sizes are given selectively: once, few, many, or a class where the clone is expanded.

>-|TRBV7-9|TRBJ2-1|-
CASSLTREQFF
TGTGCCAGCAGCTTAACGAGGGAGCAGTTCTTC
>-|TRBV6-6|TRBJ2-5|-
CASSPLRVQETQYF
TGTGCCAGCAGCCCCCTCCGGGTCCAAGAGACCCAGTACTTC
>-|TRBV4-1|TRBJ2-3|TRBD2
CASSRLAGGLTDTQYF
TGCGCCAGCAGCCGACTAGCGGGGGGGCTGACAGATACGCAGTATTTT
>-|TRBV4-1|TRBJ2-5|-
CASSLRTAAGIQETQYF
TGCGCCAGCAGCCTCAGGACAGCGGCAGGTATCCAAGAGACCCAGTACTTC
>-|TRBV10-2|TRBJ1-3|-
CASAPGVGNTIYF
TGCGCCAGCGCCCCAGGGGTTGGAAACACCATATATTTT
>-|TRBV23-1|TRBJ2-7|-
CASSQGSGEQYF
TGCGCCAGCAGTCAAGGGTCGGGAGAGCAGTACTTC
>-|TRBV6-5|TRBJ2-1|TRBD2
CASSWTSGADEQFF
TGTGCCAGCTCATGGACTAGCGGGGCAGATGAGCAGTTCTTC
>-|TRBV6-1|TRBJ2-1|-
CASRDGYNEQFF
TGTGCCAGCAGGGACGGGTACAATGAGCAGTTCTTC
>-|TRBV29-1|TRBJ2-7|TRBD1
CSVERTGIYEQYF
TGCAGCGTTGAAAGGACAGGCATCTACGAGCAGTACTTC
>-|TRBV7-2|TRBJ1-5|-
CASSAGTHSNQPQHF
TGTGCCAGCAGCGCCGGGACACATAGCAATCAGCCCCAGCATTTT
>-|TRBV19|TRBJ2-7|-
CATSAGDYEQYF
TGTGCCACCTCCGCAGGGGACTACGAGCAGTACTTC
>-|TRBV6-5|TRBJ2-1|-
CASSYSRHEQFF
TGTGCCAGCAGTTACTCGCGACATGAGCAGTTCTTC
>-|TRBV6-1|TRBJ2-7|-
CASSGVETYSTYEQYF
TGTGCCAGCAGTGGGGTCGAGACCTATTCTACCTACGAGCAGTACTTC
>-|TRBV6-1|TRBJ2-1|-
CASRRWDEQFF
TGTGCCAGCAGACGGTGGGATGAGCAGTTCTTC
>-|TRBV28|TRBJ2-7|TRBD2
CASSSSGGPGYEQYF
TGTGCCAGCAGTTCTAGCGGGGGACCCGGGTACGAGCAGTACTTC
>-|TRBV4-1|TRBJ2-7|-
CASSQKGAGPDEQYF
TGTGCCAGCAGCCAGAAAGGGGCGGGTCCAGACGAGCAGTACTTC
>-|TRBV19|TRBJ2-1|-
CASSIMGGTYNEQFF
TGTGCCAGTAGTATAATGGGGGGTACCTACAATGAGCAGTTCTTC
>-|TRBV5-4|TRBJ1-1|-
CASSYQGGTEAFF
TGTGCCAGCAGTTACCAGGGAGGCACTGAAGCTTTCTTT
>-|TRBV5-8|TRBJ2-5|TRBD1
CASSVGQGTRETQYF
TGTGCCAGCAGCGTAGGACAGGGGACCAGAGAGACCCAGTACTTC
>-|TRBV27|TRBJ2-3|-
CASSLFALSTDTQYF
TGTGCCAGCAGTTTATTTGCCCTTAGCACAGATACGCAGTATTTT
>-|TRBV6-5|TRBJ2-7|-
CATSHSYEQYF
TGTGCCACCTCACATAGCTACGAGCAGTACTTC
>-|TRBV30|TRBJ2-4|-
CAWSVWGGNIQYF
TGTGCCTGGAGTGTATGGGGCGGCAACATTCAGTACTTC
>-|TRBV9|TRBJ1-1|TRBD1
CASSFGTASEAFF
TGTGCCAGCAGCTTCGGGACAGCATCAGAAGCTTTCTTT
>-|TRBV5-5|TRBJ2-7|-
CASSHSSPYEQYF
TGTGCCAGCAGCCACTCTTCCCCCTACGAGCAGTACTTC
>-|TRBV7-6|TRBJ2-5|TRBD2
CASSSRTSGGKETQYF
TGTGCCAGCAGCTCACGGACTAGCGGGGGGAAGGAGACCCAGTACTTC
>-|TRBV18|TRBJ1-1|TRBD1
CASSFGTGKAEAFF
TGTGCCAGCTCATTCGGGACAGGGAAGGCTGAAGCTTTCTTT
>-|TRBV7-9|TRBJ1-2|-
CASSRPGKHGYTF
TGTGCCAGCAGCCGACCTGGGAAGCATGGCTACACCTTC
>-|TRBV18|TRBJ2-7|-
CASSPLRGIVSYEQYF
TGTGCCAGCTCACCACTTCGGGGGATAGTCTCCTACGAGCAGTACTTC
>-|TRBV7-6|TRBJ2-5|TRBD2
CASSLQAPRGILQETQYF
TGTGCCAGCAGCCTCCAAGCTCCGCGGGGGATACTGCAAGAGACCCAGTACTTC
>-|TRBV27|TRBJ2-2|TRBD2
CASSFRLARNTGELFF
TGTGCCAGCAGTTTTAGACTAGCGAGGAACACCGGGGAGCTGTTTTTT
>-|TRBV4-1|TRBJ2-7|-
CASSQDSNREYDEQYF
TGCGCCAGCAGCCAAGATAGTAACAGGGAGTATGACGAGCAGTACTTC
>-|TRBV27|TRBJ2-7|TRBD1
CASSSRPSGTGEHEQYF
TGTGCCAGCAGTTCGCGCCCCTCCGGGACAGGGGAGCACGAGCAGTACTTC
>-|TRBV6-1|TRBJ2-1|-
CASSWRDEQFF
TGTGCCAGCAGCTGGAGGGATGAGCAGTTCTTC
>-|TRBV29-1|TRBJ2-7|TRBD1
CSVMGQESYEQYF
TGCAGCGTGATGGGACAGGAATCCTACGAGCAGTACTTC
>once|TRBV29-1|TRBJ2-7|-
CSVGTAFSYEQYF
TGCAGCGTTGGAACAGCCTTCTCCTACGAGCAGTACTTC